This passage covers 3 T cell receptor beta chains from one sample sequenced in a study of blood T cell repertoires in COVID-19 (dated by TCRdb to between 2020 and 2021). Library creation used the immunoSEQ multiplex PCR assay. As stored in TCRdb, this immuneACCESS dataset retains in-frame rearrangements with V and J assigned. A fraction of the clones does not appear; measured against another copy, unresolved V genes explain less than half of the discrepancy, and the remainder lacks a known reason. The sample records 25,000 to 30,000 clones, around 89% of which are singletons. In total, the top ten clones hold approximately 10% of the sample. The sample comprised peripheral blood. These receptors came from a human donor in a cohort sampled during active COVID-19.

This sequence joins TRBV7-2 and TRBJ1-5, with TRBD1 identical over 9 bases. The trim removed 5 bases at V and 7 bases at J, leaving 9 bases unmatched. Germline CDR1 is SGHTA and CDR2 is FQGNSA. The length of the CDR3 is 15 residues. The DNA of the CDR3 is TGTGCCAGCAGCCCCCCGGGGACAGGGAAACAGCCCCAGCATTTT. It codes for CASSPPGTGKQPQHF.

This clone occurred a few times. The V and J genes are TRBV7-9 and TRBJ2-7; D is unresolved. The ends were cut back, 4 bases at V and 0 bases at J, with 10 bases in the middle. CDR1 SEHNR and CDR2 FQNEAQ come from the germline V gene (reference sequence). CDR3 size: 14 residues. CDR3 protein: CASSYRVDSYEQYF. CDR3 coding DNA: TGTGCCAGCAGCTATCGGGTCGACTCCTACGAGCAGTACTTC. The full variable domain, in which reference TRBV7-9 and TRBJ2-7 provide the parts outside the CDR3, is DTGVSQNPRHKITKRGQNVTFRCDPISEHNRLYWYRQTLGQGPEFLTYFQNEAQLEKSRLLSDRFSAERPKGSFSTLEIQRTEQGDSAMYLCASSYRVDSYEQYFGPGTRLTVT.

The genes are TRBV9 and TRBJ1-1; D not certain. Germline CDR1 SGDLS, CDR2 YYNGEE. The CDR3 totals 14 residues. V gave up 3 bases and J gave up 4 bases, with 13 bases separating them. DNA of the CDR3: TGTGCCAGCAGCGGGGCGGGATCCTTCACTGAAGCTTTCTTT. Translated: CASSGAGSFTEAFF.